This T cell receptor beta chain came from a study of IL-17A CD8 T cells in psoriatic arthritis synovium. Notes on the research overall: The study aimed to define the phenotype, molecular profile and function of synovial IL-17A+CD8+ T cells in psoriatic arthritis pathogenesis. General study outcomes and caveats: Cells came from synovial fluid rather than synovial tissue, since no psoriatic arthritis synovial tissue samples were available. TCR sequencing covered only three patients, which the authors acknowledged as a limited sample size. Some individual clones occupied over 4% of the repertoire, though most synovial CD8+ subsets remained polyclonal.

Synovial fluid effusions were aspirated from actively inflamed joints of psoriatic arthritis patients. For each patient, synovial fluid served as the source from which three memory CD8+ T cell populations were isolated by sorting: Tc1 cells (IL-17A-IFNgamma+), Tc17 cells (IL-17A+) and the bulk memory fraction, allowing their TCR repertoires to be compared. Psoriatic arthritis patients met the Classification of Psoriatic Arthritis Study Group (CASPAR) criteria. CD45RA-CD27+/- plus CD45RA+CD27- cells were sorted as bulk memory CD8+ T cells. In three patients with psoriatic arthritis, sorted CD8+ T cell subsets from synovial fluid were put through TCRbeta sequencing. Synovial fluid mononuclear cells were isolated using Lymphoprep and were cryopreserved in liquid nitrogen prior to use. The medium used for cryopreservation was made up of around 53% fetal calf serum and about 9.7% dimethyl sulfoxide.

After DNA extraction (Qiagen), TCRbeta V-D-J rearrangements were amplified in a bias-controlled manner and then sequenced at high throughput (immunoSEQ; Adaptive Biotech). Turning to the authors' computational methods: The immunoSEQ Analyzer platform was used for sequence-level analysis of productive sequences. Clonality was computed as 1 minus Pielou's evenness, ranging from 0 (highly polyclonal) to 1 (monoclonal). The Morisita index, ranging from 0 (no similarity) to 1 (complete similarity), was used to quantify repertoire overlap between subsets. TCRdb holds this immuneACCESS table with in-frame rearrangements only. Some clones are missing; in checked studies, unresolved V genes explain under half, and the rest has no known cause. The V and J calls and clone size come from that table; D and trimming were worked out from the DNA. The sample table records fewer than 2,500 clones; about 72% of these occur just once. Of the sample, 10% to 13% falls within the top ten clones.

Note on this clone: Its antigen is unknown. One base away there is no much larger clone; base qualities are not given.

Counted from cysteine to phenylalanine, this CDR3 has 15 amino acids. The entry retains the CDR3 DNA only, 45 bases that are in frame from base 1. Ends trimmed: V by 2 bases, J by 2 bases; bases unmatched to a gene: 2. The germline V gene yields MNHNS for CDR1 and SASEGT for CDR2. The receptor's source is a human donor with psoriatic arthritis. The chain is assembled from TRBV6-1 and TRBJ2-5; TRBD2 aligns with 10 central bases. Sequencing used memory CD8+ T cells from synovial fluid. The cell subset or site tag for this specimen amounts to: bulk memory CD8+ T cells (CD45RA-CD27+/- and CD45RA+CD27-). The CDR3: CASSELAGEQETQYF. The DNA reads TGTGCCAGCAGTGAACTAGCGGGAGAACAAGAGACCCAGTACTTC.